The next 8 T cell receptor beta chains were all read from a single sample in a study of cytomegalovirus exposure and HLA in healthy donors. PCR employed 60 Vbeta and 13 Jbeta primers. Sequencing was performed with immunoSEQ multiplex PCR; in TCRdb, only in-frame clones are kept and a portion is missing. In the table there are under 150,000 clones, 75% to 90% of which are singletons. Source material: PBMCs. Receptors were obtained from a woman in her 40s in good health and CMV-seropositive.

This chain connects TRBV19 to TRBJ2-3; D possibly corresponds to TRBD2 (6 bases). The CDR3 is 15 residues long. The V and J ends lost 1 base and 4 bases respectively, with 12 bases between them. Germline lookup yields CDR1 LNHDA and CDR2 SQIVND (reference sequence). As DNA, the CDR3 is TGTGCCAGTAGTATAGTGAGGGGCGGGGCAGATACGCAGTATTTT. Translating gives CASSIVRGGADTQYF.

The chain is built from TRBV7-9 and TRBJ2-7; 9 positions match TRBD2. J lost 4 bases, V lost 5 bases, and 12 bases had no gene match. This CDR3 comprises 16 residues. Germline lookup yields CDR1 SEHNR and CDR2 FQNEAQ (reference sequence). The CDR3 loop reads CASSLLRGLATYEQYF. The CDR3 nucleotides are TGTGCCAGCAGCCTCCTCCGAGGACTAGCGACGTACGAGCAGTACTTC.

V and J are TRBV6-1 and TRBJ1-5, with a weak D call TRBD1 (5 bases). CDR1 MNHNS and CDR2 SASEGT come from the germline V gene. CDR3 size: 12 residues. Trimming removed 6 bases from V and 4 bases from J, with 7 bases in between. For the CDR3, the DNA is TGTGCCAGCAGGCAGGGAAATCAGCCCCAGCATTTT. Translating it yields CASRQGNQPQHF.

The chain has TRBV30 and TRBJ1-3, with a possible D match to TRBD1 (5 bases). The CDR3 totals 15 residues. V was trimmed by 6 bases and J by 1 base, leaving 16 bases between them. Germline V lookup: CDR1 GTSNPN, CDR2 SVGIG (reference sequence). This CDR3 is CACSRGGESGNTIYF. The CDR3 DNA sequence: TGTGCCTGCTCCCGAGGAGGGGAATCTGGAAACACCATATATTTT. Based on the CDR3 plus reference TRBV30 and TRBJ1-3, the full variable domain is SQTIHQWPATLVQPVGSPLSLECTVEGTSNPNLYWYRQAAGRGLQLLFYSVGIGQISSEVPQNLSASRPQDRQFILSSKKLLLSDSGFYLCACSRGGESGNTIYFGEGSWLTVV.

The chain combines TRBV7-9 with TRBJ1-1; 9 nucleotides line up with TRBD1. V lost 3 bases to trimming and J lost 8 bases; unmatched junction nucleotides: 7. The CDR3 spans 14 residues. Germline-derived CDR1 and CDR2 are SEHNR and FQNEAQ (reference sequence). The DNA of the CDR3 is TGTGCCAGCAGCTTTGCCGGGGGGACAGGGGAAGCTTTCTTT. Amino acids: CASSFAGGTGEAFF.

V and J are TRBV18 and TRBJ1-4, with TRBD1 matching 10 bases. The CDR3 spans 14 residues. Germline V gives CDR1 KGHSH, CDR2 LQKENI. The V gene end was trimmed by 5 bases and the J gene end by 6 bases; junction bases not matched to a gene: 3. CDR3 in amino acids: CASSSGTGDEKLFF. DNA of the CDR3: TGTGCCAGCTCATCCGGGACAGGGGATGAAAAACTGTTTTTT. Full variable domain (outside the CDR3, taken from reference TRBV18 and TRBJ1-4): NAGVMQNPRHLVRRRGQEARLRCSPMKGHSHVYWYRQLPEEGLKFMVYLQKENIIDESGMPKERFSAEFPKEGPSILRIQQVVRGDSAAYFCASSSGTGDEKLFFGSGTQLSVL.

V gene TRBV5-1 combines with J gene TRBJ2-7, with 9 bases that match TRBD1. The CDR3 length is 15 residues. The germline CDR1 and CDR2 sequences are SGHRS and YFSETQ. Trimming cost V 4 bases and J 0 bases; bases outside gene matches: 5. The CDR3 DNA reads as TGCGCCAGCAGCCGGGGGACAGGGTTCTCCTACGAGCAGTACTTC. Translating it yields CASSRGTGFSYEQYF.

The genes are TRBV5-4 and TRBJ1-3; D remains unclear. The ends were cut back, 4 bases at V and 4 bases at J, with 15 bases in the middle. CDR3 length: 15 amino acids. Germline CDR1 and CDR2: SGHNT and YYREEE (reference sequence). CDR3 amino acids: CASSPVGAPGNTIYF. The CDR3 bases are TGTGCCAGCAGCCCGGTGGGAGCTCCCGGAAACACCATATATTTT.